These T cell receptor beta chains were read from a single sample in a study of blood T cell repertoires in COVID-19. The assay was immunoSEQ multiplex PCR, and TCRdb's table has in-frame clones only and misses some. The sample includes 150,000 or so clones, under 85% of them seen just once. The sample taken for sequencing was peripheral blood. The receptors were sampled from an older man who had recovered from COVID-19. CDR3s include the opening cysteine and the closing phenylalanine or tryptophan. The D gene is left open where the match is weak. Not all rows give a size; the values are once, few, many and, for expanded clones, a class.

D	V	length	size	J	CDR3	DNA
-	TRBV9	17	-	TRBJ2-1	CASSVAGLPIQTNEQFF	TGTGCCAGCAGCGTTGCCGGACTACCCATTCAGACTAATGAGCAGTTCTTC
-	TRBV18	14	-	TRBJ2-5	CASSLGGGQETQYF	TGTGCCAGCTCATTGGGCGGAGGACAAGAGACCCAGTACTTC
TRBD1	TRBV10-3	15	-	TRBJ2-3	CAISGQGLGTDTQYF	TGTGCCATCAGTGGACAGGGGTTGGGCACAGATACGCAGTATTTT
-	TRBV12-5	14	-	TRBJ2-1	CASGFARVRNEQFF	TGTGCTAGTGGTTTTGCGAGGGTTCGGAATGAGCAGTTCTTC
-	TRBV4-1	17	-	TRBJ2-1	CASSQGGGAAPYNEQFF	TGCGCCAGCAGCCAAGGGGGAGGAGCGGCTCCATACAATGAGCAGTTCTTC
-	TRBV6-5	14	-	TRBJ1-1	CASSYSKSLGVTFF	TGTGCCAGCAGTTACTCGAAGTCACTGGGAGTCACTTTCTTT
TRBD1	TRBV11-1	15	once	TRBJ1-1	CASSSTGNMNTEAFF	TGTGCCAGCAGCTCGACAGGGAACATGAACACTGAAGCTTTCTTT
-	TRBV5-5	14	-	TRBJ1-1	CASSLVQRDTEAFF	TGTGCCAGCAGCTTGGTCCAGAGGGACACTGAAGCTTTCTTT
-	TRBV6-5	15	-	TRBJ1-6	CASSIGREGNSPLHF	TGTGCCAGCAGTATAGGGAGGGAGGGCAATTCACCCCTCCACTTT
TRBD2	TRBV29-1	16	-	TRBJ2-2	CSVARLAGVNTGELFF	TGCAGCGTTGCCCGACTAGCGGGAGTCAACACCGGGGAGCTGTTTTTT
-	TRBV27	15	-	TRBJ1-3	CASSSRGGSGNTIYF	TGTGCCAGCAGTTCGCGAGGGGGTTCAGGAAACACCATATATTTT
TRBD1	TRBV7-9	15	-	TRBJ2-1	CASSYGQGAYNEQFF	TGTGCCAGCAGCTACGGACAGGGGGCCTACAATGAGCAGTTCTTC
-	TRBV6-1	16	-	TRBJ2-1	CASSEAETNGYNEQFF	TGTGCCAGCAGTGAAGCAGAGACTAACGGCTACAATGAGCAGTTCTTC
-	TRBV27	16	-	TRBJ2-7	CASSLRPLGGTHEQYF	TGTGCCAGCAGTTTACGGCCCCTAGGGGGTACCCACGAGCAGTACTTC
TRBD1	TRBV3-1/TRBV3-2	14	-	TRBJ1-2	CASSHGGQGNGYTF	TGTGCCAGCAGCCATGGGGGACAGGGGAATGGCTACACCTTC
TRBD2	TRBV6-5	15	-	TRBJ2-1	CASRTSGTLYNEQFF	TGTGCCAGCAGGACTAGCGGGACTCTCTACAATGAGCAGTTCTTC
TRBD1	TRBV5-5	14	once	TRBJ1-1	CASSWTGGATEAFF	TGTGCCAGCAGTTGGACAGGGGGTGCCACTGAAGCTTTCTTT
-	TRBV5-1	15	-	TRBJ2-1	CASSFDGRDYNEQFF	TGCGCCAGCAGCTTTGACGGCCGGGACTACAATGAGCAGTTCTTC
-	TRBV21-1	17	-	TRBJ1-5	CASSKGPRNRSNQPQHF	TGTGCCAGCAGCAAAGGCCCGAGGAATCGGAGCAATCAGCCCCAGCATTTT
-	TRBV27	15	few	TRBJ1-4	CASSLMGASNEKLFF	TGTGCCAGCAGTTTAATGGGGGCCTCTAATGAAAAACTGTTTTTT
-	TRBV7-3	14	-	TRBJ2-1	CASRPGGSSREQFF	TGTGCCAGCAGGCCCGGAGGGAGTTCAAGGGAGCAGTTCTTC
TRBD2	TRBV5-4	16	-	TRBJ2-2	CASSSGLATNTGELFF	TGTGCCAGCAGCTCAGGACTAGCGACGAACACCGGGGAGCTGTTTTTT
-	TRBV2	11	-	TRBJ1-2	CASPRGHSYTF	TGTGCCAGCCCGAGGGGACACAGCTACACCTTC
TRBD2	TRBV10-3	16	-	TRBJ2-5	CAIGWTSGGGVETQYF	TGTGCCATCGGCTGGACTAGCGGAGGAGGAGTAGAGACCCAGTACTTC
-	TRBV6-1	13	-	TRBJ1-1	CASSERRNTEAFF	TGTGCCAGCAGTGAGCGGAGGAATACTGAAGCTTTCTTT
TRBD1	TRBV2	14	-	TRBJ2-3	CARGRDRATDTQYF	TGTGCCAGGGGGCGGGACAGGGCCACAGATACGCAGTATTTT
-	TRBV7-9	14	few	TRBJ2-2	CASSWTVNTGELFF	TGTGCCAGCAGCTGGACAGTGAACACCGGGGAGCTGTTTTTT
-	TRBV9	13	-	TRBJ2-1	CASSPRWANEQFF	TGTGCCAGCAGCCCCCGTTGGGCGAATGAGCAGTTCTTC
-	TRBV6-5	14	once	TRBJ1-2	CASSWKDRSYGYTF	TGTGCCAGCAGTTGGAAAGACAGGAGCTATGGCTACACCTTC
TRBD2	TRBV5-4	14	-	TRBJ2-7	CASSLAGDPYEQYF	TGTGCCAGCAGCCTAGCGGGAGATCCCTACGAGCAGTACTTC
TRBD2	TRBV5-1	18	-	TRBJ2-4	CASSLEGTSGRAKNIQYF	TGCGCCAGCAGCTTGGAGGGGACTAGCGGGAGAGCCAAAAACATTCAGTACTTC
-	TRBV7-9	16	-	TRBJ2-3	CASSLGGGSSTDTQYF	TGTGCCAGCAGCTTAGGGGGAGGCTCTAGCACAGATACGCAGTATTTT
-	TRBV6-5	15	-	TRBJ1-5	CASSLGGSSNQPQHF	TGTGCCAGCAGTCTAGGAGGAAGTAGCAATCAGCCCCAGCATTTT
-	TRBV28	15	-	TRBJ1-2	CASSPLGGPFRGYTF	TGTGCCAGCAGTCCCCTAGGGGGACCCTTCCGGGGCTACACCTTC
-	TRBV29-1	15	-	TRBJ2-7	CSVLKLRQRTYEQYF	TGCAGCGTTTTGAAACTGAGACAACGTACCTACGAGCAGTACTTC
TRBD2	TRBV7-9	17	once	TRBJ2-2	CASSPEVGLANTGELFF	TGTGCCAGCAGCCCAGAAGTGGGACTAGCGAACACCGGGGAGCTGTTTTTT
TRBD2	TRBV9	14	-	TRBJ2-4	CASSPLAGAGIQYF	TGTGCCAGCAGCCCTCTAGCGGGAGCTGGCATTCAGTACTTC
TRBD1	TRBV5-1	14	few	TRBJ2-5	CASSSQGAHETQYF	TGCGCCAGCAGCTCACAGGGGGCGCATGAGACCCAGTACTTC
TRBD1	TRBV6-5	13	-	TRBJ2-7	CASSSDRGYEQYF	TGTGCCAGCAGTAGTGACAGGGGTTACGAGCAGTACTTC
-	TRBV7-9	15	-	TRBJ2-1	CASSLWDGRGDEQFF	TGTGCCAGCAGCTTATGGGATGGGAGGGGGGATGAGCAGTTCTTC
TRBD1	TRBV18	17	-	TRBJ1-5	CASSPPAGQYSNQPQHF	TGTGCCAGCTCACCACCGGCGGGACAGTATAGCAATCAGCCCCAGCATTTT
TRBD2	TRBV9	17	-	TRBJ2-3	CASSYLPGSGSPDTQYF	TGTGCCAGCAGCTACCTCCCGGGGAGCGGGAGCCCAGATACGCAGTATTTT
-	TRBV5-1	15	many	TRBJ2-1	CASSLGGGSQNEQFF	TGCGCCAGCAGCTTGGGGGGAGGAAGTCAGAATGAGCAGTTCTTC
TRBD2	TRBV5-8	17	-	TRBJ2-3	CASSFAGTSGSGDTQYF	TGTGCCAGCAGTTTTGCCGGGACTAGCGGGAGTGGAGATACGCAGTATTTT
-	TRBV12-5	15	once	TRBJ2-6	CASGLATSGANVLTF	TGTGCTAGTGGTTTGGCAACATCTGGGGCCAACGTCCTGACTTTC
-	TRBV19	13	-	TRBJ1-5	CASKNPGNQPQHF	TGTGCCAGTAAGAACCCGGGTAATCAGCCCCAGCATTTT
TRBD2	TRBV25-1	16	-	TRBJ2-5	CASSVGGGIAMETQYF	TGTGCCAGCAGTGTTGGGGGGGGGATTGCTATGGAGACCCAGTACTTC